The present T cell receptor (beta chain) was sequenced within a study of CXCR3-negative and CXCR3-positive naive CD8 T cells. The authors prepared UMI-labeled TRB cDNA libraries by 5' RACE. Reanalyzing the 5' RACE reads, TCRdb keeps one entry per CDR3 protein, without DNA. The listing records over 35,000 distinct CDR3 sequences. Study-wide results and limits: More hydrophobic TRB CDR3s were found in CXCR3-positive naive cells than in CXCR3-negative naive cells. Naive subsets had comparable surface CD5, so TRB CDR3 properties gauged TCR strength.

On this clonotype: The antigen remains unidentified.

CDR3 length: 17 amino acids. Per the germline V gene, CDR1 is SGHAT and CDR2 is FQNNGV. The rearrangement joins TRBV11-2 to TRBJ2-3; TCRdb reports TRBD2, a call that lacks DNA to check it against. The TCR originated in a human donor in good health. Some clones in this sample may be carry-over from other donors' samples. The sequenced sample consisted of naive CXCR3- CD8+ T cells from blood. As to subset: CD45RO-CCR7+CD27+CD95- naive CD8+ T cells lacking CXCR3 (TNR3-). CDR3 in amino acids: CASSLGLALDKGNTQYF.